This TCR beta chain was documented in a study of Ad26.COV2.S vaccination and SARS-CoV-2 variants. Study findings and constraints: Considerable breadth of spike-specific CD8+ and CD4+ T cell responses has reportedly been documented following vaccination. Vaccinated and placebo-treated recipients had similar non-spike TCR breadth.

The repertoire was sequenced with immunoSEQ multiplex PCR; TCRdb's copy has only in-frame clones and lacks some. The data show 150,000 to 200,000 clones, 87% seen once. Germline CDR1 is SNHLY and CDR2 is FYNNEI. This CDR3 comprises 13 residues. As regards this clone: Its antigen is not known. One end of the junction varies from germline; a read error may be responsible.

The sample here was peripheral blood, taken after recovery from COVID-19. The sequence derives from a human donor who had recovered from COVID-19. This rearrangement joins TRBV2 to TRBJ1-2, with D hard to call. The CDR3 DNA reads TGTGCCAGCAGGCGGAGCCTACGTTACGGGATCCTCTTC. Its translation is CASRRSLRYGILF.